This is a list of T cell receptor beta chains from one sample in a study of T-cell memory formation after mild COVID-19. MiXCR, applied by TCRdb to the 5' RACE reads, yields one record per CDR3 protein. Among 150,000 or so distinct CDR3 sequences, less than 40% were seen once, and the ten largest hold around 12%. Material: PBMCs or a T cell subset sorted from them (not recorded which). The receptors were gathered from an adult woman who had mild COVID-19 (a few samples of this study predate the infection). Cell type and time point are not known. Each CDR3 is given with its conserved first and last residue. A D gene is named only where the DNA matches it firmly. Rows may omit the clone size; those that give it use once, few, many or a size class.

TRBJ1-1	TRBV7-2	few	-	TGTGCCAGCACTAAGGGACGGATTGAAGCTTTCTTT	CASTKGRIEAFF
TRBJ2-2	TRBV7-6	few	TRBD2	TGTGCCAGCAGATCCGAGCGGGAGGGCCCTCGGGGGGAGCTGTTTTTT	CASRSEREGPRGELFF
TRBJ2-3	TRBV6-6	few	-	TGTGCCAGCAGTTCCCCGGGTCGGAGGACTAGCACAGATACGCAGTATTTT	CASSSPGRRTSTDTQYF
TRBJ2-5	TRBV7-9	-	-	TGTGCCAGCAGCAACCCCGGGGAGACCCAGTACTTC	CASSNPGETQYF
TRBJ2-5	TRBV7-9	few	-	TGTGCCAGCAGCTCCGGGTGGCTAAGGGGGCAAGAGACCCAGTACTTC	CASSSGWLRGQETQYF
TRBJ2-7	TRBV7-3	-	-	TGTGCCAGCAGCTTAAGGCCAGCCGGTAGCTCCTACGAGCAGTACTTC	CASSLRPAGSSYEQYF
TRBJ2-5	TRBV11-2	-	-	TGTGCCAGCAGCTTTATTTTTACGGAGACCCAGTACTTC	CASSFIFTETQYF
TRBJ1-5	TRBV19	-	-	TGTGCCAGTAGTATAGTCACGACAGAAAATCAGCCCCAGCATTTT	CASSIVTTENQPQHF
TRBJ1-3	TRBV6-1	-	-	TGTGCCAGCAGTGAAAGGCAGGTTGGAAACACCATATATTTT	CASSERQVGNTIYF
TRBJ2-3	TRBV5-4	few	TRBD1	TGTGCCAGCAGCCCCCGACAGGGGACAGATACGCAGTATTTT	CASSPRQGTDTQYF
TRBJ2-5	TRBV2	few	TRBD1	TGTGCCTGCCGACAGGGGGCAGAGGAGACCCAGTACTTC	CACRQGAEETQYF
TRBJ2-7	TRBV7-2	-	TRBD2	TGTGCCAGCAGCGGCGATTCGGCTAGCGGTACGTTCTACGAGCAGTACTTC	CASSGDSASGTFYEQYF
TRBJ2-2	TRBV7-3	-	TRBD2	TGTGCCAGCAGCTTAGGCATTTTGCGGGGGGCCACCACCGGGGAGCTGTTTTTT	CASSLGILRGATTGELFF
TRBJ1-1	TRBV12-3/TRBV12-4	-	TRBD1	TGTGCCAGCAGTTGGACAGGGAACACTGAAGCTTTCTTT	CASSWTGNTEAFF
TRBJ2-7	TRBV6-5	-	-	TGTGCCAGCAGTTACTCGTCAAAAAGCTTAGAGCAGTACTTC	CASSYSSKSLEQYF
TRBJ2-7	TRBV15	-	-	TGTGCCACCAGCAGAGGTTCGACAGGCTACGAGCAGTACTTC	CATSRGSTGYEQYF
TRBJ1-2	TRBV14	few	TRBD1	TGTGCCAGCAGCTCGCATGATCCGGGACAGGGCATAGAAAAACTCTATGGCTACACCTTC	CASSSHDPGQGIEKLYGYTF
TRBJ2-6	TRBV5-1	-	-	TGCGCCAGCAGCTACCAACTTACTGGGGCCAACGTCCTGACTTTC	CASSYQLTGANVLTF
TRBJ1-2	TRBV12-3/TRBV12-4	-	-	TGTGCCGATACTAAGGAGGGCTACACCTTC	CADTKEGYTF
TRBJ1-1	TRBV12-3/TRBV12-4	few	TRBD1	TGTGCCAGCAGCGCCTCGGGGACAGTGAACACTGAAGCTTTCTTT	CASSASGTVNTEAFF
TRBJ2-1	TRBV7-3	once	-	TGTGCCAGCAGCTTACTGGGATGGGGCCAAGGGTACAATGAGCAGTTCTTC	CASSLLGWGQGYNEQFF
TRBJ2-3	TRBV28	-	TRBD2	TGTGCCAGCAGTCTCCGCGGACTAGCGGCAGATACGCAGTATTTT	CASSLRGLAADTQYF
TRBJ2-7	TRBV29-1	-	-	TGCAGCGTTGAAGGACCCGGGACGCCGGACCTACGAGAGCAGTACTTC	CSVEGPGTPDLREQYF
TRBJ2-2	TRBV4-1	few	TRBD2	TGCGCCAGCAGCCCCCCCCCGGGGACTAGCGAGAGGGGCGGGGAGCTGTTTTTT	CASSPPPGTSERGGELFF
TRBJ2-1	TRBV7-2	many	-	TGTGCCAGCAGCTACGAATCCTACAATGAGCAGTTCTTC	CASSYESYNEQFF
TRBJ2-7	TRBV7-9	few	-	TGTGCCAGCAGCTTAGGACAGGTCCGCGAGCAGTACTTC	CASSLGQVREQYF
TRBJ2-3	TRBV7-9	-	-	TGTGCCAGCAGCTCAGACAGGACCAGGGATACGCAGTATTTT	CASSSDRTRDTQYF
TRBJ2-1	TRBV6-2/TRBV6-3	-	-	TGTGCCAGCAGTTACTCGACTTACAATGAGCAGTTCTTC	CASSYSTYNEQFF
TRBJ1-1	TRBV3-1	few	TRBD1	TGTGCCAGCAGCCATGGACAGGGGGACACTGAAGCTTTCTTT	CASSHGQGDTEAFF
TRBJ2-1	TRBV18	-	-	TGTGCCAGCTCACCAGGGGAGGTCTACAATGAGCAGTTCTTC	CASSPGEVYNEQFF
TRBJ1-4	TRBV7-8	-	TRBD1	TGTGCCAGCAGCAAAACCCGGGACAGGGCAAAACTGTTTTTT	CASSKTRDRAKLFF
TRBJ2-5	TRBV6-2/TRBV6-3	few	TRBD1	TGTGCCAGCAGTTACCAGGGGGCTGAGGAGACCCAGTACTTC	CASSYQGAEETQYF
TRBJ1-6	TRBV5-1	-	-	TGCGCCAGCAGCTTGGACCGGGGCTTTAATTCACCCCTCCACTTT	CASSLDRGFNSPLHF
TRBJ2-1	TRBV7-9	-	-	TGTGCCAGCAGCCCCCGGGAAGGCAACCGTTACAATGAGCAGTTCTTC	CASSPREGNRYNEQFF
TRBJ2-7	TRBV7-6	-	-	TGTGCCAGCAGCTTAGATCCCGGTTACTACGAGCAGTACTTC	CASSLDPGYYEQYF
TRBJ2-7	TRBV3-1	-	-	TGTGCCAGCAGCCTCAGCATGGGGGAGCAGTACTTC	CASSLSMGEQYF
TRBJ2-5	TRBV5-1	-	-	TGCGCCAGCAGCTTGACTTCCGACAGAGAGACCCAGTACTTC	CASSLTSDRETQYF
TRBJ1-4	TRBV14	-	TRBD1	TGTGCCAGCAGCGTAGGGACAGGGGGTGAAAAACTGTTTTTT	CASSVGTGGEKLFF
TRBJ2-2	TRBV7-6	-	-	TGTGCCAGCAGCTTAGAGGGCAATACGAACACCGGGGAGCTGTTTTTT	CASSLEGNTNTGELFF
TRBJ2-2	TRBV3-1	few	-	TGTGCCAGCAGCCGGACTACCGGCACCGGGGAGCTGTTTTTT	CASSRTTGTGELFF
TRBJ1-2	TRBV19	-	-	TGTGCCAGTAGAGGCGATCCCTATGGCTACACCTTC	CASRGDPYGYTF
TRBJ2-3	TRBV5-1	-	-	TGCGCCAGCAGCTCCGGAGGGGGCACAGATACGCAGTATTTT	CASSSGGGTDTQYF
TRBJ2-5	TRBV25-1	few	-	TGTGCCAGCAGTGAAAATCGATTAGACCAAGAGACCCAGTACTTC	CASSENRLDQETQYF
TRBJ2-1	TRBV19	few	TRBD2	TGTGCCAGTAGTAACCCGGGACTAGCCCCAGGGGGAAATGAGCAGTTCTTC	CASSNPGLAPGGNEQFF
TRBJ2-1	TRBV29-1	-	TRBD1	TGCAGCGTTACGCCGGGACAGGGATACAATGAGCAGTTCTTC	CSVTPGQGYNEQFF
TRBJ2-1	TRBV6-2/TRBV6-3	-	TRBD1	TGTGCCAGCAGTTCAGGGGGTTCCTACAATGAGCAGTTCTTC	CASSSGGSYNEQFF
TRBJ2-3	TRBV3-1	few	TRBD1	TGTGCCAGCAGCCAAGTGGACAGGGGTCCAGATACGCAGTATTTT	CASSQVDRGPDTQYF
TRBJ2-3	TRBV5-5	-	TRBD2	TGTGCCAGCAGCTTGTCGGGACTAGCGGCCAGCACAGATACGCAGTATTTT	CASSLSGLAASTDTQYF
TRBJ1-1	TRBV12-3/TRBV12-4	-	TRBD1	TGTGCCAGCAGCCCCCACAGGGGAGGAGGCACTGAAGCTTTCTTT	CASSPHRGGGTEAFF
TRBJ2-5	TRBV12-3/TRBV12-4	once	-	TGTGCCAGCAAAAGCCGGGCCGACCAAGAGACCCAGTACTTC	CASKSRADQETQYF
TRBJ1-5	TRBV20-1	once	-	TGCAGTGCTAGTGCGGGGATCAATCAGCCCCAGCATTTT	CSASAGINQPQHF
TRBJ2-2	TRBV29-1	-	-	TGCAGCGTTGACGAATCCGGGGAGCTGATTTTT	CSVDESGELIF
TRBJ2-7	TRBV29-1	-	TRBD1	TGCAGCGTTGAGGGACAGGGGATCCACGAGCAGTACTTC	CSVEGQGIHEQYF
TRBJ2-5	TRBV6-2/TRBV6-3	-	-	TGTGCCAGCGGCCAAGAGACCCAGTACTTC	CASGQETQYF
TRBJ2-7	TRBV5-1	few	TRBD1	TGCGCCAGCAGCTTGGCGACAGGGCGGTTTCACGAGCAGTACTTC	CASSLATGRFHEQYF